A selection of T cell receptor beta chains follows, all from one sample in a study of T cells in Graves' hyperthyroidism and ophthalmopathy. Each CDR3 protein gets one entry after TCRdb re-called the multiplex PCR reads with MiXCR. The table has roughly 510,000 distinct CDR3 sequences, about 46% seen once. Sequencing was done on a sample of peripheral blood or thyroid tissue (not recorded which). The receptors originated from an adult woman with Graves' disease, either hyperthyroidism or ophthalmopathy (not recorded which). Both conserved end residues are trimmed from each CDR3. Size is omitted from some rows. Given values are once, few, many or a class for expanded clones.

v_call	clone_size	cdr3_aa
TRBV10-3	NA	AIRDPGQPQETQY
TRBV25-1	NA	ASSPPARSYEQY
TRBV7-2	NA	ASSLGGTSGRYQETQY
TRBV7-3	NA	ASSPPRGTVGNTIY
TRBV19	few	ASWGFRDRYSNQPQH
TRBV29-1	many	SAQGGTNTGELF
TRBV20-1	NA	SAPKRGVDQPQH
TRBV7-3	NA	ASSLTGYRTGELF
TRBV10-3	NA	AIRTGGSEKLF
TRBV7-2	NA	ASRSGRYTGELF